Listed here are 9 T cell receptor beta chains from one sample, sequenced in a study of CD8 T cells in Susac syndrome. RNA amounts of roughly 0.45 to 1 ug underwent reverse transcription with random hexamers. TCRdb reanalysed the immunoSEQ multiplex PCR reads using MiXCR and keeps one entry per CDR3 protein. There are roughly 150,000 distinct CDR3 sequences in the sample; about 94% occur only once, and more than 0.2% lies in the top ten. The sample comprised CD8+ T cells from PBMCs. The receptors originated from a human donor with multiple sclerosis.

The chain employs TRBV6-5 and TRBJ2-7, with TRBD1 matching over 8 bases. The CDR3 totals 14 residues. Looked up from germline, CDR1 is MNHEY and CDR2 is SVGAGI. The trim removed 6 bases at V and 6 bases at J, leaving 10 bases unmatched. The CDR3 DNA reads as TGTGCCAGCAGACCGGGACAGGCACTCCCCGAGCAGTACTTC. Encoded protein: CASRPGQALPEQYF.

The chain joins TRBV28 to TRBJ1-2; D is ambiguous. The CDR3 totals 12 residues. Germline CDR1 is MDHEN and CDR2 is SYDVKM. Trimming removed 5 bases from V and 4 bases from J, with 8 bases in between. The CDR3 loop reads CASSPVVYGYTF. In DNA form, the CDR3 reads TGTGCCAGCAGTCCGGTGGTCTATGGCTACACCTTC.

The rearrangement links TRBV30 to TRBJ1-2, with no clear D. Trimming took off 3 bases at V and 4 bases at J, with 9 bases between the two ends. Germline assignment: CDR1 GTSNPN and CDR2 SVGIG (reference sequence). The CDR3 sequence is 12 residues long. CDR3 in amino acids: CAWRPQAYGYTF. The CDR3, as DNA: TGTGCCTGGAGGCCCCAGGCCTATGGCTACACCTTC.

V usage is TRBV4-1 and J usage is TRBJ2-1, with D perhaps assigned TRBD1 or TRBD2 (5 bases each). V was shortened by 3 bases and J by 10 bases, with 22 bases between the two germline ends. Per the germline V gene, CDR1 is MGHRA and CDR2 is YSYEKL. The CDR3 has 16 amino acids. The DNA of the CDR3 is TGCGCCAGCAGCCACCCCCGGGATGGGGGAGTACTGGAGCAGTTCTTC. This translates into CASSHPRDGGVLEQFF.

The chain uses TRBV5-1 and TRBJ2-1; perhaps TRBD2 as D (6 bases). The CDR3 covers 11 residues. Germline values: CDR1 SGHRS, CDR2 YFSETQ. The ends were cut back, 3 bases at V and 9 bases at J, with 7 bases in the middle. The CDR3 spells CASSWGVEQFF. The CDR3, as DNA: TGCGCCAGCAGCTGGGGGGTTGAGCAGTTCTTC.

V usage is TRBV9 and J usage is TRBJ1-5, with D hard to call. CDR3 size: 15 residues. Germline assignment: CDR1 SGDLS and CDR2 YYNGEE. Deletions cut 0 bases from V and 4 bases from J, with 11 bases between. For the CDR3, the DNA is TGTGCCAGCAGCGTAGATGGGCTTGGGAATCAGCCCCAGCATTTT. It encodes CASSVDGLGNQPQHF.

To note about this clonotype: Lacking the conserved final phenylalanine or tryptophan, this CDR3 likely reflects a read error. The chain joins TRBV27 to TRBJ2-7; D may match TRBD1 or TRBD2 (5 bases each). V lost 3 bases, J lost 2 bases, and 8 bases lay in between. CDR1 and CDR2 from the germline V gene are MNHEY and SMNVEV (reference sequence). The CDR3 covers 13 residues. CDR3 sequence: CASSFGGTYEQYL. Here the CDR3 DNA reads TGTGCCAGCAGTTTTGGGGGTACCTACGAGCAGTACCTC.

CDR3 protein: CASSPSRTEAFF. The CDR3 DNA follows: TGTGCCAGCAGCCCCAGCAGGACAGAAGCTTTCTTT. The genes are TRBV13 and TRBJ1-1, with a possible D match to TRBD1 (5 bases). The CDR3 consists of 12 residues. CDR1 is PRHDT and CDR2 is FYEKMQ in the germline V gene (reference sequence). V gave up 5 bases and J gave up 8 bases, with 12 bases separating them.

V gene TRBV20-1 combines with J gene TRBJ1-2; weak D call: TRBD1 (6 bases). The germline CDR1 and CDR2 sequences are DFQATT and SNEGSKA (reference sequence). Trimming removed 0 bases from V and 4 bases from J, with 9 bases in between. The CDR3 spans 13 residues. Here the CDR3 reads CSARDRDIYGYTF. DNA for the CDR3: TGCAGTGCTAGAGACCGGGACATCTATGGCTACACCTTC.